Following are 30 T cell receptor beta chains from one sample sequenced in a study of cytomegalovirus exposure and HLA in healthy donors. Use of 60 Vbeta and 13 Jbeta primers characterized the PCR. Produced via immunoSEQ multiplex PCR; TCRdb's table is partial and in-frame only. This table holds roughly 190,000 clones, around 77% found once. Sequencing used PBMCs. The receptors were gathered from a female donor in good health and CMV-seronegative.

In its sample, this clone was seen a few times. The chain carries TRBV6-4 and TRBJ1-5, with D unresolved. V lost 11 bases and J 9 bases, leaving 8 bases between the germline ends. CDR1 and CDR2 (germline): MRHNA, SNTAGT. CDR3 length: 9 amino acids. The CDR3 coding sequence is TGTGCCTGGTCCGGGCCCCAGCATTTT. This encodes CAWSGPQHF.

This clone has more than one count but fewer than ten. This chain uses TRBV5-6 with TRBJ2-7; 11 bases fit TRBD2. CDR1 and CDR2 from the germline V gene are SGHDT and YYEEEE. Losses at the gene ends were 0 bases for V and 0 bases for J; bases not matched to a gene: 2. This CDR3 comprises 16 residues. The CDR3, as DNA: TGTGCCAGCAGCTTGGGACTAGCGGGGAGCTCCTACGAGCAGTACTTC. Translation: CASSLGLAGSSYEQYF. The variable domain in full, with the rest retrieved from reference TRBV5-6 and TRBJ2-7, is DAGVTQSPTHLIKTRGQQVTLRCSPKSGHDTVSWYQQALGQGPQFIFQYYEEEERQRGNFPDRFSGHQFPNYSSELNVNALLLGDSALYLCASSLGLAGSSYEQYFGPGTRLTVT.

V is TRBV18 and J is TRBJ2-1, with 10 nucleotides matching TRBD2. The CDR3 spans 17 residues. The V and J ends lost 3 bases and 0 bases, in that order; junction bases with no gene match: 5. Germline CDR1 and CDR2: KGHSH and LQKENI. The CDR3 DNA is TGTGCCAGCTCACCTCTAGCGGGGGCTCTCTCCTACAATGAGCAGTTCTTC. This sequence encodes CASSPLAGALSYNEQFF.

In this sample, this clone turned up once. V and J are TRBV25-1 and TRBJ2-1, with 12 bases that match TRBD2. From germline, CDR1 is MGHDK and CDR2 SYGVNS. This CDR3 is 17 amino acids long. V was clipped by 2 bases and J by 6 bases; unmatched bases: 8. DNA of the CDR3: TGTGCCAGCAGTGAAGGGGCGGCTAGCGGGAGGGGCAATGAGCAGTTCTTC. Its translation is CASSEGAASGRGNEQFF.

As concerns this clone: The junction and the germline gene differ at one end; a read error may be behind it. This chain connects TRBV7-7 to TRBJ1-5; the match to TRBD1 covers 8 bases. The CDR3 has 16 residues. CDR1 is SSHAT, CDR2 FNYEAQ, per germline (reference sequence). The CDR3 sequence: CASTPTGTGGKSAPAF. The CDR3 DNA is TGTGCCAGCACCCCTACCGGAACAGGGGGAAAATCAGCCCCAGCATTT.

The chain uses TRBV4-1 and TRBJ2-3; 12 bases fit TRBD2. The CDR3 extends over 17 amino acids. The germline gives CDR1 MGHRA, CDR2 YSYEKL. J gave up 6 bases and V 0 bases, and 7 bases lay outside the gene matches. CDR3 DNA: TGCGCCAGCAGCCAAGATGAGCTAGCGGGGGGGTTGGATACGCAGTATTTT. Translation gives CASSQDELAGGLDTQYF.

CDR3 bases: TGTGCCAGCAGGTCACCCAGTGCGGGATCCTATGGCTACACCTTC. Residues: CASRSPSAGSYGYTF. The gene calls are TRBV6-5 and TRBJ1-2, with D hard to call. Trimming left V 6 bases short and J 4 bases short, with 18 bases between. The CDR3 covers 15 residues. Germline V gene lookup returns CDR1 MNHEY and CDR2 SVGAGI.

This clone was seen a handful of times. This chain links TRBV2 with TRBJ2-3; the match to TRBD1 covers 10 bases. The V segment lost 3 bases and the J segment 3 bases; nucleotides outside the gene matches: 9. This CDR3 is 17 amino acids long. CDR1 is SNHLY, CDR2 FYNNEI, per germline. The CDR3 coding sequence is TGTGCCAGCAGTGACTTGGGAGGGACAGGGGTGACAGATACGCAGTATTTT. Residues: CASSDLGGTGVTDTQYF.

The chain uses TRBV28 and TRBJ2-3; D might be TRBD1 (5 bases). CDR3 length: 15 amino acids. Germline values: CDR1 MDHEN, CDR2 SYDVKM. V lost 3 bases and J 3 bases, leaving 13 bases between the germline ends. This chain's CDR3 is CASSFPGSRTDTQYF. The CDR3, as DNA: TGTGCCAGCAGTTTTCCAGGGTCGAGAACAGATACGCAGTATTTT.

The chain joins TRBV18 to TRBJ2-3; D gene unclear. V was shortened by 2 bases and J by 6 bases, with 12 bases between the two germline ends. The CDR3 length is 14 residues. Per the germline V gene, CDR1 is KGHSH and CDR2 is LQKENI. The CDR3 bases are TGTGCCAGCTCACCAGTCCTAGTCACCGATACGCAGTATTTT. It specifies CASSPVLVTDTQYF.

This clone was recorded a few times. V and J are TRBV18 and TRBJ2-3; a possible D gene is TRBD1 (5 bases). CDR1 and CDR2 from the germline V gene are KGHSH and LQKENI. The V and J ends lost 0 bases and 4 bases respectively, with 17 bases between them. This CDR3 is 17 amino acids long. CDR3 protein: CASSPPVGREVADTQYF. The CDR3 DNA sequence: TGTGCCAGCTCACCACCCGTGGGCAGGGAAGTCGCAGATACGCAGTATTTT.

This chain uses TRBV28 with TRBJ1-1; 8 positions agree with TRBD1. Germline V lookup: CDR1 MDHEN, CDR2 SYDVKM. The J segment lost 0 bases and the V segment lost 3 bases, leaving 3 bases of the junction unmatched. The CDR3 runs to 15 residues. The CDR3 region has the DNA TGTGCCAGCAGTTTCTCAGGGGGCCTGAACACTGAAGCTTTCTTT. As protein: CASSFSGGLNTEAFF. The variable domain in full, completed from reference TRBV28 and TRBJ1-1, reads DVKVTQSSRYLVKRTGEKVFLECVQDMDHENMFWYRQDPGLGLRLIYFSYDVKMKEKGDIPEGYSVSREKKERFSLILESASTNQTSMYLCASSFSGGLNTEAFFGQGTRLTVV.

The chain joins TRBV7-3 to TRBJ2-1; TRBD2 might be the D (6 bases). The CDR3 spans 15 residues. Trimming shortened V by 0 bases and J by 3 bases, and 9 bases separated the two germline ends. The germline gives CDR1 SGHTA, CDR2 FQGTGA. The CDR3 bases are TGTGCCAGCAGCTTAACCAGGGAGGACTACAATGAGCAGTTCTTC. Its protein product is CASSLTREDYNEQFF.

The chain couples TRBV18 to TRBJ1-5; no reliable D call. Trimming removed 3 bases at V and 5 bases at J, with 11 bases between. Germline CDR1 and CDR2: KGHSH and LQKENI. CDR3 length: 14 residues. The DNA for the CDR3 is TGTGCCAGCTCACCGTCTGAGGTTGATCAGCCCCAGCATTTT. As protein: CASSPSEVDQPQHF.

As to this clone: The identical CDR3 is also encoded by other nucleotide sequences in the sample. The chain carries TRBV2 and TRBJ2-5; 7 bases match TRBD1. After removal of 5 bases from V and 2 bases from J, the junction contained 2 bases not matched to a gene. Germline V lookup: CDR1 SNHLY, CDR2 FYNNEI. There are 13 residues in the CDR3. The CDR3 reads CASSRDRQETQYF. Written as DNA, the CDR3 is TGTGCCAGCAGTCGGGACAGACAAGAGACCCAGTACTTC. Full variable domain (missing parts from reference TRBV2 and TRBJ2-5): EPEVTQTPSHQVTQMGQEVILRCVPISNHLYFYWYRQILGQKVEFLVSFYNNEISEKSEIFDDQFSVERPDGSNFTLKIRSTKLEDSAMYFCASSRDRQETQYFGPGTRLLVL.

The chain uses TRBV10-3 and TRBJ2-7; TRBD1 might be the D (5 bases). Deletions cut 5 bases from V and 5 bases from J, with 16 bases between. Germline V lookup: CDR1 ENHRY, CDR2 SYGVKD. The CDR3 has 14 residues. CDR3 residues: CAISPGRALNEQYF. The DNA of the CDR3 is TGTGCCATCAGTCCCGGCAGGGCCCTCAACGAGCAGTACTTC.

This sequence joins TRBV6-5 and TRBJ2-1; 13 nucleotides line up with TRBD2. The CDR3 has 16 amino acids. With V trimmed by 3 bases and J by 14 bases, 13 bases remained unmatched. Germline loops: CDR1 MNHEY, CDR2 SVGAGI. CDR3 DNA sequence: TGTGCCAGCAGTTATACTAGCGGGGGGGCCAAGGAGGAAAAGTTCTTC. Translation gives CASSYTSGGAKEEKFF.

The chain carries TRBV19 and TRBJ2-7; 8 positions match TRBD2. The trim removed 6 bases at V and 2 bases at J, leaving 12 bases unmatched. In germline, CDR1 is LNHDA, CDR2 SQIVND (reference sequence). The CDR3 runs 16 residues. The CDR3 sequence is CASSRGSGSVAYEQYF. The CDR3 nucleotides read TGTGCCAGTAGCCGGGGGAGCGGGAGCGTCGCCTACGAGCAGTACTTC.

This clone showed up just a few times. The chain links TRBV19 to TRBJ2-6; unclear D gene. V was trimmed by 5 bases and J by 4 bases, leaving 12 bases between them. CDR1 LNHDA and CDR2 SQIVND come from the germline V gene (reference sequence). The CDR3 is made up of 15 amino acids. CDR3 region: CASSWSLGGANVLTF. The CDR3 DNA reads TGTGCCAGTAGTTGGAGTCTCGGCGGGGCCAACGTCCTGACTTTC.

This clone came up a few times. The gene calls are TRBV28 and TRBJ1-1, with D perhaps matching TRBD1 (6 bases). V dropped 5 bases and J dropped 0 bases, with 10 bases sitting between them. Germline V gene data show CDR1 as MDHEN and CDR2 as SYDVKM. CDR3 length: 14 residues. The CDR3: CASSRRGLNTEAFF. CDR3 coding DNA: TGTGCCAGCAGTCGCAGGGGCCTGAACACTGAAGCTTTCTTT.

The chain employs TRBV30 and TRBJ2-7; D is undetermined. Trimming removed 2 bases at V and 7 bases at J, with 18 bases between. This CDR3 spans 14 amino acids. CDR1 and CDR2 (germline): GTSNPN, SVGIG (reference sequence). CDR3: CAWSRVPLDGEQYF. The CDR3 DNA reads TGTGCCTGGAGTCGGGTGCCCTTGGATGGTGAGCAGTACTTC.

The chain joins TRBV7-6 to TRBJ2-7; perhaps TRBD2 as D (5 bases). Trimming cost V 0 bases and J 2 bases, with 8 bases left between them. This CDR3 is 14 amino acids long. Germline CDR1 is SGHVS and CDR2 is FNYEAQ. This CDR3 reads CASSLAGSAYEQYF. In DNA form, the CDR3 reads TGTGCCAGCAGCTTAGCGGGGAGCGCCTACGAGCAGTACTTC. The variable domain in full, completed from reference TRBV7-6 and TRBJ2-7, reads GAGVSQSPRYKVTKRGQDVALRCDPISGHVSLYWYRQALGQGPEFLTYFNYEAQQDKSGLPNDRFSAERPEGSISTLTIQRTEQRDSAMYRCASSLAGSAYEQYFGPGTRLTVT.

The J gene is TRBJ1-5, the V gene TRBV7-8; D unclear. Per germline, CDR1 SGHVS and CDR2 FQNEAQ. The V end was cut by 5 bases, the J end by 2 bases, with 16 bases between. This CDR3 has 16 amino acids. The CDR3 DNA sequence: TGTGCCAGCAGCACCCGACGGGGTGGGGGCAATCAGCCCCAGCATTTT. Translation: CASSTRRGGGNQPQHF.

This clone was detected only once. CDR3 loop: CASSLQGADEQYF. The CDR3 bases are TGCGCCAGCAGCTTGCAGGGGGCAGACGAGCAGTACTTC. The gene calls are TRBV5-1 and TRBJ2-7; 8 bases match TRBD1. Germline values: CDR1 SGHRS, CDR2 YFSETQ. V was pared by 1 base and J by 5 bases, with 2 bases of the junction left unmatched. This CDR3 region has 13 residues.

This sequence joins TRBV30 and TRBJ1-6; 8 nucleotides align to TRBD1. The CDR3 spans 14 residues. Germline CDR1 GTSNPN, CDR2 SVGIG (reference sequence). V trimming: 8 bases; J trimming: 14 bases; junction bases outside the gene matches: 17. The DNA for the CDR3 is TGTGCCGGTAGAGGGACAGGTATAATTCAGTCCCTCCACTTT. Encoded protein: CAGRGTGIIQSLHF.

The chain has TRBV5-6 and TRBJ2-7; unclear D gene. Germline CDR1 is SGHDT and CDR2 is YYEEEE. The CDR3 length is 14 residues. V lost 0 bases and J 6 bases, leaving 13 bases between the germline ends. The chain's CDR3 is CASSLVPAGSEQYF. CDR3 DNA: TGTGCCAGCAGCTTGGTTCCCGCAGGCTCCGAGCAGTACTTC.

CDR3: CASSGTGRPYEQYF. CDR3 coding DNA: TGTGCCAGTAGCGGGACAGGGAGACCCTACGAGCAGTACTTC. The V call is TRBV19, the J call TRBJ2-7; TRBD1 agrees at 9 bases. This CDR3 contains 14 residues. Losses at the gene ends were 6 bases for V and 2 bases for J; bases not matched to a gene: 5. CDR1 is LNHDA, CDR2 SQIVND, per germline (reference sequence).

V gene TRBV5-4 combines with J gene TRBJ1-2; weak D call: TRBD1 (6 bases). Trimming stripped 0 bases from V and 8 bases from J, with 11 bases between. Germline V lookup: CDR1 SGHNT, CDR2 YYREEE (reference sequence). This CDR3 comprises 13 residues. DNA of the CDR3: TGTGCCAGCAGCTTGGGGCAGGGGAGCGGCTACACCTTC. This codes for CASSLGQGSGYTF. Complete variable domain (other parts from reference TRBV5-4 and TRBJ1-2): ETGVTQSPTHLIKTRGQQVTLRCSSQSGHNTVSWYQQALGQGPQFIFQYYREEENGRGNFPPRFSGLQFPNYSSELNVNALELDDSALYLCASSLGQGSGYTFGSGTRLTVV.

This chain connects TRBV9 to TRBJ2-1; a possible D gene is TRBD2 (6 bases). Looked up from germline, CDR1 is SGDLS and CDR2 is YYNGEE. This CDR3 is 12 amino acids long. Trimming took off 4 bases at V and 7 bases at J, with 9 bases between the two ends. The CDR3: CASSPSENEQFF. In DNA form, the CDR3 reads TGTGCCAGCAGCCCTAGCGAAAATGAGCAGTTCTTC.

The chain is built from TRBV5-3 and TRBJ2-5; 12 bases match TRBD2. TRBV5-3 is an ORF; its function is uncertain. This CDR3 region has 18 residues. Germline trimming cut 4 bases from V and 4 bases from J; bases unmatched to any gene: 14. The DNA for the CDR3 is TGTGCCAGAAGCCGCTGCCCTTCTAGCGGGAGGGCAAGAGAGACCCAGTACTTC. Its translation is CARSRCPSSGRARETQYF.